The 20 T cell receptor beta chains presented below share a single source sample, sequenced in a study of CD8 T cells in Susac syndrome. Random hexamers were used to reverse transcribe an amount of roughly 0.45 to 1 ug RNA. TCRdb fed the immunoSEQ multiplex PCR reads into MiXCR, producing one record per CDR3 protein. The data contain roughly 120,000 distinct CDR3 sequences, roughly 94% of them singletons. Sample: CD4+ T cells from PBMCs. Receptors originate from a human donor with multiple sclerosis.

The V call is TRBV12-3 or TRBV12-4, the J call TRBJ1-2; D is perhaps TRBD1 (5 bases). The length of the CDR3 is 14 residues. Trimming removed 6 bases at V and 4 bases at J, with 15 bases between. The CDR3 coding sequence is TGTGCCAGCAGCGCGGGACGGTCGGTCTATGGCTACACCTTC. Encoded protein: CASSAGRSVYGYTF.

The chain couples TRBV3-1 to TRBJ1-2; possibly TRBD1 for D (5 bases). The CDR3 has 15 residues. The ends were cut back, 1 base at V and 8 bases at J, with 17 bases in the middle. Germline V gives CDR1 LGHDT, CDR2 YNNKEL (reference sequence). CDR3 sequence: CASSQVGSGGSGYTF. In DNA, the CDR3 is TGTGCCAGCAGCCAAGTGGGAAGCGGGGGTAGCGGCTACACCTTC.

The chain uses TRBV29-1 and TRBJ1-2, with D unclear. The germline CDR1 and CDR2 sequences are SQVTM and ANQGSEA. V was pared by 7 bases and J by 1 base, with 7 bases between. The CDR3 extends over 11 amino acids. The CDR3 DNA is TGCAGCGCCAACAATAACTATGGCTACACCTTC. This codes for CSANNNYGYTF.

This chain uses TRBV20-1 with TRBJ2-3, with D possibly being TRBD1 (5 bases). The V end was cut by 4 bases, the J end by 10 bases, with 18 bases between. Per germline, CDR1 DFQATT and CDR2 SNEGSKA (reference sequence). This CDR3 is 13 amino acids long. CDR3 protein: CSAIAGQSVAQYF. CDR3 nucleotide sequence: TGCAGTGCTATTGCCGGACAATCGGTCGCGCAGTATTTT.

V gene TRBV25-1 combines with J gene TRBJ2-6, with unresolved D. From germline, CDR1 is MGHDK and CDR2 SYGVNS. The CDR3 has 15 residues. V lost 7 bases and J 4 bases, leaving 14 bases between the germline ends. The CDR3, as DNA: TGTGCCAGCACCTCTCCACGGACCGGGGCCAACGTCCTGACTTTC. Its protein is CASTSPRTGANVLTF.

The V call is TRBV23-1, the J call TRBJ1-2; D might be TRBD1 (5 bases). TRBV23-1 is filed as an ORF, its function uncertain. V lost 5 bases and J lost 8, with 9 bases in between. This CDR3 region has 11 residues. This CDR3 is CASSRRGGYTF. DNA for the CDR3: TGCGCCAGCAGTAGGAGGGGCGGCTACACCTTC.

Only one count was recorded for this clonotype. The chain uses TRBV20-1 and TRBJ2-5, with TRBD2 identical over 7 bases. The germline gives CDR1 DFQATT, CDR2 SNEGSKA (reference sequence). The CDR3 length is 15 residues. V lost 0 bases, J lost 2 bases, and 6 bases stayed unmatched. The chain's CDR3 is CSARDPTGGQETQYF. Here the CDR3 DNA reads TGCAGTGCTAGAGATCCAACCGGGGGGCAAGAGACCCAGTACTTC.

The chain links TRBV15 to TRBJ2-1; a weak D match, TRBD1 (7 bases). V lost 6 bases to trimming and J lost 8 bases, with 26 bases between them. Germline CDR1 reads LNHNV; CDR2 reads YYDKDF (reference sequence). The length of the CDR3 is 17 residues. The CDR3: CATSSRLPGGLGDEQFF. CDR3 sequence (DNA): TGTGCCACCAGTTCCCGATTACCAGGGGGACTGGGCGATGAGCAGTTCTTC.

The gene calls are TRBV20-1 and TRBJ1-4; unclear D gene. The germline gives CDR1 DFQATT, CDR2 SNEGSKA (reference sequence). Trimming shortened V by 0 bases and J by 10 bases, and 12 bases separated the two germline ends. This CDR3 spans 13 amino acids. Written as DNA, the CDR3 is TGCAGTGCTAGAGATGAATCCTCTGGAAAACTGTTTTTT. It codes for CSARDESSGKLFF.

The chain employs TRBV6-6 and TRBJ2-1; D might be TRBD2 (6 bases). Germline assignment: CDR1 MNHNY and CDR2 SVGAGI (reference sequence). The CDR3 consists of 12 residues. The V end lost 5 bases, the J end lost 10 bases, and 12 bases lay between the germline ends. The CDR3 spells CASSRLVDEQFF. The CDR3 DNA is TGTGCCAGCAGTCGACTAGTTGACGAGCAGTTCTTC.

This chain joins TRBV20-1 and TRBJ1-2, with a possible D match to TRBD1 (5 bases). Germline CDR1 and CDR2: DFQATT and SNEGSKA (reference sequence). V gave up 0 bases and J gave up 2 bases, with 10 bases separating them. CDR3 length: 14 amino acids. The CDR3 reads CSARDTGSNYGYTF. In nucleotides, the CDR3 is TGCAGTGCTAGAGATACAGGCAGCAACTATGGCTACACCTTC.

The rearrangement links TRBV18 to TRBJ1-4; D is uncertain. The CDR3 length is 12 residues. V lost 0 bases and J 11 bases, leaving 7 bases between the germline ends. Germline V lookup: CDR1 KGHSH, CDR2 LQKENI. The CDR3 DNA reads as TGTGCCAGCTCACCACCGGGGTGGAAACTGTTTTTT. Translated, it gives CASSPPGWKLFF.

This CDR3 reads CSVELDSTGELFF. The CDR3 region has the DNA TGCAGCGTTGAACTGGACAGCACCGGGGAGCTGTTTTTT. This chain joins TRBV29-1 and TRBJ2-2; D may be TRBD1 (6 bases). The CDR3 sequence is 13 residues long. The V end was cut by 2 bases, the J end by 4 bases, with 8 bases between. The germline gives CDR1 SQVTM, CDR2 ANQGSEA.

The V and J genes are TRBV30 and TRBJ2-1; perhaps TRBD1 as D (6 bases). The CDR3 extends over 14 amino acids. Germline-derived CDR1 and CDR2 are GTSNPN and SVGIG (reference sequence). With 2 bases removed from V and 5 bases from J, the gap between germline ends came to 13 bases. CDR3 loop: CAWSKQGGHNEQFF. CDR3 nucleotide sequence: TGTGCCTGGAGTAAACAGGGTGGCCACAATGAGCAGTTCTTC.

The chain has TRBV7-6 and TRBJ1-3, with D possibly being TRBD1 (6 bases). From germline, CDR1 is SGHVS and CDR2 FNYEAQ. V was cut by 11 bases and J by 3 bases, with 20 bases left in between. The CDR3 is 15 amino acids. The CDR3 region has the DNA TGTGCCGTCGGGGGGCTAGGGAATGTTGGAAACACCATATATTTT. Translating gives CAVGGLGNVGNTIYF.

V and J are TRBV30 and TRBJ2-5, with TRBD1 matching 7 bases. Per germline, CDR1 GTSNPN and CDR2 SVGIG (reference sequence). The ends lost 3 bases at V and 5 bases at J; junction bases unmatched: 12. The CDR3 runs 15 residues. The CDR3 spells CAWSATRQGAETQYF. For the CDR3, the DNA is TGTGCCTGGAGCGCGACCCGACAGGGTGCGGAGACCCAGTACTTC.

V is TRBV3-1 and J is TRBJ1-2; no definite D call. V lost 0 bases to trimming and J lost 8 bases, with 16 bases between them. Looked up from germline, CDR1 is LGHDT and CDR2 is YNNKEL (reference sequence). This CDR3 has 15 residues. CDR3 sequence reads: CASSQDQRSEGGYTF. CDR3 coding DNA: TGTGCCAGCAGCCAAGATCAACGGTCGGAGGGAGGCTACACCTTC.

The J gene is TRBJ2-2, the V gene TRBV29-1; D gene unclear. The length of the CDR3 is 16 residues. The germline V gene has CDR1 SQVTM and CDR2 ANQGSEA. Deletions cut 5 bases from V and 4 bases from J, with 20 bases between. The CDR3 region has the DNA TGCAGCGTTATGCTAACGAAGGTTGGAACCACCGGGGAGCTGTTTTTT. This codes for CSVMLTKVGTTGELFF.

The chain recombines TRBV7-9 with TRBJ1-5; D unresolved. The germline CDR1 and CDR2 sequences are SEHNR and FQNEAQ (reference sequence). The length of the CDR3 is 16 residues. V was pared by 1 base and J by 0 bases, with 10 bases between. The CDR3, as DNA: TGTGCCAGCAGCTTAGGCGCAGGTAATAGCAATCAGCCCCAGCATTTT. Protein: CASSLGAGNSNQPQHF.

This chain links TRBV6-1 with TRBJ1-3; D unclear. Trimming removed 6 bases at V and 2 bases at J, with 2 bases between. The CDR3 sequence is 11 residues long. The germline V gene has CDR1 MNHNS and CDR2 SASEGT. The CDR3 nucleotides are TGTGCCAGCAGGACTGGAAACACCATATATTTT. Translation: CASRTGNTIYF.